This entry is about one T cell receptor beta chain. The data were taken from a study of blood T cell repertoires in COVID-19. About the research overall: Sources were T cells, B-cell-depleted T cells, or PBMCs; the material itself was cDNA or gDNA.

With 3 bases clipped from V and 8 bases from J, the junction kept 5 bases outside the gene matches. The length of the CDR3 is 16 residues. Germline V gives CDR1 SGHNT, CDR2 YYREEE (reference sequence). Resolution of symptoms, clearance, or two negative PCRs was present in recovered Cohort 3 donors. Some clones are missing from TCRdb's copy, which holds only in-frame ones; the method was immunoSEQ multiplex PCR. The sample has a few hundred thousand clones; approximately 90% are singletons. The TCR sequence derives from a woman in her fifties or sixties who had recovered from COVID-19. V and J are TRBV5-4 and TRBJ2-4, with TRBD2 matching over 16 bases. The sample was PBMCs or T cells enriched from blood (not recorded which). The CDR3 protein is CASSSGLAGGEDIQYF. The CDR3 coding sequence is TGTGCCAGCAGCTCGGGACTAGCGGGAGGGGAGGACATTCAGTACTTC.